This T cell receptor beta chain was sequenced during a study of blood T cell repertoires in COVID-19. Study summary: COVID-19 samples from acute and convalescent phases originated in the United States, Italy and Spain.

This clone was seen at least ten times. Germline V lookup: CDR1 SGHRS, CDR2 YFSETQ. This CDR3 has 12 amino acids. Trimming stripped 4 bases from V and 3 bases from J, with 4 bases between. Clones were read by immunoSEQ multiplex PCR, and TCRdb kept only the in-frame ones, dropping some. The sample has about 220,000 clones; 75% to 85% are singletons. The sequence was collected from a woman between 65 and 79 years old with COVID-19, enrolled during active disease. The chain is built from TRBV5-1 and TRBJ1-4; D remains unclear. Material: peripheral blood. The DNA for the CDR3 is TGCGCCAGCAGCGCAGCTAATGAAAAACTGTTTTTT. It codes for CASSAANEKLFF.